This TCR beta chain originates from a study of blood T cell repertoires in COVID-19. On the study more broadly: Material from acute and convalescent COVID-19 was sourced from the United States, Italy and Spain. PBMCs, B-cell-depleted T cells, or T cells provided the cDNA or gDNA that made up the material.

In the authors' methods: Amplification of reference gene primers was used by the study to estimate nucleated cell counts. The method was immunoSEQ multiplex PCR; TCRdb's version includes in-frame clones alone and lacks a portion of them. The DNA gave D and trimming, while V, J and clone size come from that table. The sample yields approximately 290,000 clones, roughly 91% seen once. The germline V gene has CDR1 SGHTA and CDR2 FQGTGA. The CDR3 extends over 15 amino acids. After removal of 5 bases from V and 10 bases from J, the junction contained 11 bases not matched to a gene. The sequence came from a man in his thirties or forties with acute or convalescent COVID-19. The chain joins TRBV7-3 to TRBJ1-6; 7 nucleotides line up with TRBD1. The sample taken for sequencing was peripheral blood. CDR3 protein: CASSPGTGERSPLHF. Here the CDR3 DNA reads TGTGCCAGCAGCCCAGGTACAGGGGAAAGATCACCCCTCCACTTT.